The source of this T cell receptor (beta chain) is a study of post-analysis software for immune sequencing data. Study-wide points: Relative to controls, patients had about five TRBV segments at higher frequency, with TRBV5-6, TRBV5-1 and TRBV20-1 among these.

This CDR3 is 15 amino acids long. V dropped 6 bases and J dropped 2; count of bases not matched to a gene: 4. From germline, CDR1 is LGHDT and CDR2 YNNKEL (reference sequence). Tagging with unique molecular identifiers was a feature of the TCR beta cDNA libraries. TCRdb re-analysed the PCR reads in MiXCR, keeping a single row per CDR3 protein. The repertoire holds about 560,000 distinct CDR3 sequences, with roughly 46% as singletons. A word on this clonotype: Its antigen is still unknown.

Sequencing input: blood. V is TRBV3-1 and J is TRBJ2-7; 13 bases agree with TRBD2. The receptor comes from a girl aged 5 to 17 with multiple sclerosis. The CDR3, as DNA: TGTGCCAGCAGACTGACTAGCGGGGGGCCCTACGAGCAGTACTTC. Its translation is CASRLTSGGPYEQYF.